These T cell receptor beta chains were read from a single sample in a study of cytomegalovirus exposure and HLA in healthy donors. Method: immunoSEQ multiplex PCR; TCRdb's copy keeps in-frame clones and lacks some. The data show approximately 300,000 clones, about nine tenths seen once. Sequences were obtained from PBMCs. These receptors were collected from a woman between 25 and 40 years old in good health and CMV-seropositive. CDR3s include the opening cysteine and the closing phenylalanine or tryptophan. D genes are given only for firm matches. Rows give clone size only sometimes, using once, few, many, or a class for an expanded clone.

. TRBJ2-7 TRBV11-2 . CASSSPFQFEFYSYEQYF TGTGCCAGCAGCTCGCCCTTCCAGTTCGAATTTTACTCCTACGAGCAGTACTTC
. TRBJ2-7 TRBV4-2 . CASSQGEGGVYEQYF TGTGCCAGCAGCCAAGGGGAGGGGGGCGTGTACGAGCAGTACTTC
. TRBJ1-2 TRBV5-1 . CASSPRKPTGSLNYGYTF TGCGCCAGCAGCCCCCGTAAGCCAACAGGGTCCCTTAACTATGGCTACACCTTC
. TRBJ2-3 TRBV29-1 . CSGRTGGGTDTQYF TGCAGCGGCCGGACAGGAGGGGGCACAGATACGCAGTATTTT
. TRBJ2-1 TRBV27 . CASSLPQGNEQFF TGTGCCAGCAGTTTACCTCAGGGTAATGAGCAGTTCTTC
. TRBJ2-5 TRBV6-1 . CARGAGRYQETQYF TGTGCCAGGGGGGCCGGGCGGTACCAAGAGACCCAGTACTTC
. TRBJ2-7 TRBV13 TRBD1 CASSGTGAYEQYF TGTGCCAGCAGCGGGACAGGGGCCTACGAGCAGTACTTC
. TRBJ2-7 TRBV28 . CASSFGYEQYF TGTGCCAGCAGTTTTGGGTACGAGCAGTACTTC
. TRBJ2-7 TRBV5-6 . CASSLRGLAGEQYF TGTGCCAGCAGCTTGCGGGGGCTAGCAGGCGAGCAGTACTTC
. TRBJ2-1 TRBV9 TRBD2 CASSARRLAGENYNEQFF TGTGCCAGCAGCGCCCGCCGACTAGCGGGAGAAAACTACAATGAGCAGTTCTTC
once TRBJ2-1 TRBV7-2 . CASSLTRMGYNEQFF TGTGCCAGCAGCTTAACCCGGATGGGATACAATGAGCAGTTCTTC
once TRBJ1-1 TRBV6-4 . CASSDGLSEAFF TGTGCCAGCAGTGACGGGCTCTCCGAAGCTTTCTTT
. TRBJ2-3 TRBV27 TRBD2 CASSLAPSGGTDTQYF TGTGCCAGCAGTTTAGCGCCTAGCGGGGGCACAGATACGCAGTATTTT
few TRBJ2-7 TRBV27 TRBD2 CASSLAAGGGEQYF TGTGCCAGCAGTTTAGCAGCGGGGGGTGGCGAGCAGTACTTC
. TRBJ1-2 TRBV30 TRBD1 CAWRRDSQYGYTF TGTGCCTGGAGACGGGACAGTCAGTACGGCTACACCTTC
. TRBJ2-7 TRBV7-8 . CASSPGRGNSYEQYF TGTGCCAGCAGCCCCGGTCGGGGGAACTCCTACGAGCAGTACTTC
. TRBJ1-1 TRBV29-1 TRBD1 CSVAWTGSGTEAFF TGCAGCGTTGCCTGGACAGGGTCCGGCACTGAAGCTTTCTTT
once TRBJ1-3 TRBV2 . CASSETGQSSGNTIYF TGTGCCAGCAGTGAAACAGGGCAAAGCTCTGGAAACACCATATATTTT
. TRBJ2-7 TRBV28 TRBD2 CASSSPPGGFPYEQYF TGTGCCAGCAGTTCCCCCCCGGGGGGGTTCCCCTACGAGCAGTACTTC
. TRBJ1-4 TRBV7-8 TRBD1 CASSTGTALNEKLFF TGTGCCAGCAGCACCGGGACAGCCCTTAATGAAAAACTGTTTTTT
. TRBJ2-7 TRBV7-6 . CASSKGFGTNYEQYF TGTGCCAGCAGCAAGGGGTTTGGTACAAACTACGAGCAGTACTTC
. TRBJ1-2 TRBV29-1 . CSVDLQPSEGDYGYTF TGCAGCGTTGATCTCCAGCCCTCGGAGGGAGACTATGGCTACACCTTC
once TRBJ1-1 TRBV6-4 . CASSGDPLGSGTEAFF TGTGCCAGCAGTGGCGACCCCTTGGGGTCGGGCACTGAAGCTTTCTTT
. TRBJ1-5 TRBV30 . CAWSTGDNQPQHF TGTGCCTGGTCTACAGGAGACAATCAGCCCCAGCATTTT
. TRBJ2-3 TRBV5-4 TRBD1 CASKTGGFADTQYF TGTGCCAGCAAAACAGGGGGCTTCGCAGATACGCAGTATTTT
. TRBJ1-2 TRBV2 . CASKPNYGYTF TGTGCCAGCAAGCCTAACTATGGCTACACCTTC
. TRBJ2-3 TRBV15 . CATSRAVVSTDTQYF TGTGCCACCAGCAGAGCAGTGGTTAGCACAGATACGCAGTATTTT
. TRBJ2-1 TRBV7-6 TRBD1 CASSALPGTATGNEQFF TGTGCCAGCAGCGCTCTCCCCGGGACAGCGACTGGTAATGAGCAGTTCTTC
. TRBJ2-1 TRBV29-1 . CSGGGSYNEQFF TGCAGCGGGGGAGGCTCGTACAATGAGCAGTTCTTC
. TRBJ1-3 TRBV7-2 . CASSRNPDRSGNTIYF TGTGCCAGCAGTAGAAACCCCGACAGATCCGGAAACACCATATATTTT
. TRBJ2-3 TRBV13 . CASSLYVRREGRGGTDTQYF TGTGCCAGCAGCTTATACGTGCGGAGGGAAGGTCGGGGAGGCACAGATACGCAGTATTTT
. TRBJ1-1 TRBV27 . CASSLSRRGGGTEAFF TGTGCCAGCAGTTTATCGCGTAGGGGAGGTGGGACTGAAGCTTTCTTT
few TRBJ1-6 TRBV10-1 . CASSESKGSPLHF TGCGCCAGCAGTGAGTCGAAAGGATCACCTCTCCACTTT
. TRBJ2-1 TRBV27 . CASSIAGVDSYNEQFF TGTGCCAGCAGTATCGCAGGGGTGGACTCCTACAATGAGCAGTTCTTC
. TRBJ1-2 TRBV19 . CASGKGQSDYGYTF TGTGCCAGTGGTAAGGGGCAGAGCGACTATGGCTACACCTTC
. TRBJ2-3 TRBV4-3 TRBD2 CASSQLAGGTDTQYF TGCGCCAGCAGCCAATTAGCGGGAGGAACAGATACGCAGTATTTT
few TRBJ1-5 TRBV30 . CAWSVRGNQPQHF TGTGCCTGGAGTGTAAGAGGCAATCAGCCCCAGCATTTT
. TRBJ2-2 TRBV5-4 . CASSGRGMALFF TGTGCCAGCAGCGGACGTGGGATGGCGCTGTTTTTT
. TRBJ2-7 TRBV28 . CASSLSPLGVGAKEQYF TGTGCCAGCAGTTTATCGCCCCTCGGTGTGGGGGCTAAAGAGCAGTACTTC
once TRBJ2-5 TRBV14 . CASSQGTTYQETQYF TGTGCCAGCAGCCAAGGGACTACGTACCAAGAGACCCAGTACTTC
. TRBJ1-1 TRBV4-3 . CASSQDGGLSPEAFF TGCGCCAGCAGCCAAGATGGGGGGTTGTCTCCTGAAGCTTTCTTT
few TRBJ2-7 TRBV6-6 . CASRTDRTYEQYF TGTGCCAGCAGGACGGACAGAACCTACGAGCAGTACTTC
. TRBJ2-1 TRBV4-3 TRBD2 CASSQVGGGVYNEQFF TGCGCCAGCAGCCAAGTAGGCGGGGGGGTCTACAATGAGCAGTTCTTC
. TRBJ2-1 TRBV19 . CATSWGSYNEQFF TGTGCCACCTCTTGGGGTTCCTACAATGAGCAGTTCTTC
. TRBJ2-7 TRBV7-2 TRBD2 CASSPTTSGYEQYF TGTGCCAGCAGCCCGACGACTAGCGGCTACGAGCAGTACTTC
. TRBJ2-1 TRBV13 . CASSLAGAYPYNEQFF TGTGCCAGCAGCTTAGCGGGGGCATATCCCTACAATGAGCAGTTCTTC
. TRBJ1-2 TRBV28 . CASSLSAGWSGYTF TGTGCCAGCAGTTTATCGGCAGGGTGGAGTGGCTACACCTTC